What follows describes a single T cell receptor beta chain. Its antigen is unknown. Assay: immunoSEQ multiplex PCR; the TCRdb copy retains only in-frame clones and omits some. The sample holds roughly 49,000 clones, around 92% seen once. From germline, CDR1 is LGHNA and CDR2 YSLEER. V dropped 4 bases and J dropped 0 bases, with 16 bases sitting between them. The CDR3 length is 17 residues. This sample was taken from a study of a mutant IDH1 vaccine in newly diagnosed glioma. Study observations and caveats: It was 80% to 95% of patients that developed vaccine-induced immune responses.

Regarding time point: week 35, safety follow-up. The investigators gave 300 ug of mutant IDH1 20-mer peptide in each vaccine dose, together with topical imiquimod. Sequencing used PBMCs, obtained from a glioma patient whose treatment included an IDH1 peptide vaccine. The sequence was obtained from a man in his fifties with glioma. The genes are TRBV4-3 and TRBJ1-3, with D uncertain. In DNA form, the CDR3 reads TGCGCCAGCAGCCCAGAGCCGGGGATTTACTCTGGAAACACCATATATTTT. Protein product: CASSPEPGIYSGNTIYF.